A selection of T cell receptor beta chains follows, all from one sample in a study of beta chain features in type 1 diabetes. Sequencing used immunoSEQ multiplex PCR; TCRdb keeps in-frame clones, though not all of them. The data contain over 120,000 clones, around a tenth of them singletons. Sequencing was done on a sample of central memory CD4+ T cells from blood. These receptors were collected from a man aged 18-30 years in good health. Both conserved end residues are part of each CDR3. D genes are given only for firm matches. Expanded clones are given a class, and other clones once, few, many or no size at all.

-	TRBD1	TRBV6-1	TRBJ1-1	TGTGCCAGCACCCTATCGACAGGGAGCACTGAAGCTTTCTTT	CASTLSTGSTEAFF
-	-	TRBV6-4	TRBJ2-7	TGTGCCAGCAGTGGACAGGCCCACGAGCAGTACTTC	CASSGQAHEQYF
-	-	TRBV27	TRBJ1-3	TGTGCCAGCAGTCCAACCGGGGGGACGGCCGGAAACACCATATATTTT	CASSPTGGTAGNTIYF
-	TRBD1	TRBV29-1	TRBJ2-2	TGCAGCGCCTGTAGGGGGCAAACGAACACCGGGGAGCTGTTTTTT	CSACRGQTNTGELFF
-	TRBD1	TRBV2	TRBJ2-5	TGTGCCAGCAGTAGACAGGGGGGGGAGACCCAGTACTTC	CASSRQGGETQYF
few	-	TRBV5-1	TRBJ1-4	TGCGCCAGCAGCCCAGGACATGAGAATGAAAAACTGTTTTTT	CASSPGHENEKLFF
few	TRBD1	TRBV29-1	TRBJ2-7	TGCAGCGTCCTTAGGGGGCCCGAGCAGTACTTC	CSVLRGPEQYF
few	-	TRBV5-1	TRBJ2-7	TGCGCCAGCAGCTTGGTCGGAGGATACGAGCAGTACTTC	CASSLVGGYEQYF
-	TRBD2	TRBV25-1	TRBJ2-5	TGTGCCAGCAGTTCTCGGACTAGCGGGGGACCTCAGTGGGAGACCCAGTACTTC	CASSSRTSGGPQWETQYF
few	TRBD1	TRBV15	TRBJ1-2	TGTGCCACCAGCAGAGATTCTACAGGGGAATACTACACCTTC	CATSRDSTGEYYTF
few	TRBD1	TRBV2	TRBJ1-1	TGTGCCAGCAGTGAACGGCAGGGGGTGGCTTTCTTT	CASSERQGVAFF
-	-	TRBV7-3	TRBJ2-2	TGTGCCAGCAGCCCGCGGGGGCCTGGCGGGGAGCTGTTTTTT	CASSPRGPGGELFF
few	TRBD2	TRBV7-2	TRBJ2-5	TGTGCCAGCAGCTTAGACGGGACTAGTCAAGAGACCCAGTACTTC	CASSLDGTSQETQYF
few	TRBD1	TRBV5-4	TRBJ2-5	TGTGCCAGCAGCCCACAGGGGGCGGTGGAGACCCAGTACTTC	CASSPQGAVETQYF
few	-	TRBV6-1	TRBJ2-1	TGTGCCAGCAGTGCGTCCGTCGGGGAATTCTTC	CASSASVGEFF
few	-	TRBV6-5	TRBJ1-4	TGTGCCAGCAGTTACTCGGCTGGGGAGGATGAAAAACTGTTTTTT	CASSYSAGEDEKLFF
-	TRBD1	TRBV16	TRBJ1-5	TGTGCCAGCAGCCAATCGGGACAGGGGGATCAGCCCCAGCATTTT	CASSQSGQGDQPQHF
-	-	TRBV9	TRBJ2-1	TGTGCCAGCAGCGTAGCGGACTCGGTTGGGGAGCAGTTCTTC	CASSVADSVGEQFF
-	-	TRBV7-2	TRBJ2-2	TGTGCCAGCAGCTCCCAGGGACAAGCGAACACCGGGGAGCTGTTTTTT	CASSSQGQANTGELFF
-	-	TRBV25-1	TRBJ1-2	TGTGCCAGCAGTGAATTAGACATTCTCTCCAATGGCTACACCTTC	CASSELDILSNGYTF
-	TRBD1	TRBV6-1	TRBJ1-5	TGTGCCAGCAGTGGGGGACAGGCAGACCAGCCCCAGCATTTT	CASSGGQADQPQHF
-	-	TRBV7-6	TRBJ1-2	TGTGCCAGCAGCCCCCAGCAGGGAAGCGGCTACACCTTC	CASSPQQGSGYTF
-	-	TRBV18	TRBJ2-1	TGTGCCAGCTCACCTCAGGAGGGATCCCATGAGCAGTTCTTC	CASSPQEGSHEQFF
few	-	TRBV11-3	TRBJ2-1	TGTGCCAGCAGCTTAGGTAACAGGGTAAATGAGCAGTTCTTC	CASSLGNRVNEQFF
few	-	TRBV5-1	TRBJ2-5	TGCGCCAGCAGCCGGAGGGGGGGTTCTGGAGAGACCCAGTACTTC	CASSRRGGSGETQYF
-	-	TRBV23-1	TRBJ1-6	TGCGCCAGCAGTACATCAGGCAGGCCCAATTCACCCCTCCACTTT	CASSTSGRPNSPLHF
few	TRBD2	TRBV27	TRBJ2-3	TGTGCCAGCAGTTTGACTAGCGGGGATACGCAGTATTTT	CASSLTSGDTQYF
few	-	TRBV27	TRBJ1-4	TGTGCCTCCAGGGGTCAGGCAACTAATGAAAAACTGTTTTTT	CASRGQATNEKLFF
few	TRBD2	TRBV6-6	TRBJ2-7	TGTGCCAGCAGTTACGGGGGACTAGCGGGGGAAGAGCAGTACTTC	CASSYGGLAGEEQYF
-	-	TRBV30	TRBJ1-6	TGTGCCTGGAGTACAGTTGCCTATAATTCACCCCTCCACTTT	CAWSTVAYNSPLHF
few	TRBD2	TRBV13	TRBJ2-3	TGTGCCAGCATAGCGGGGAGGACAGATACGCAGTATTTT	CASIAGRTDTQYF
-	TRBD2	TRBV2	TRBJ2-2	TGTGCCAGCAATCCAATAGCGGGCACCGGGGAGCTGTTTTTT	CASNPIAGTGELFF
many	-	TRBV7-8	TRBJ2-2	TGTGCCAGCAGCGGCGGAGTGAACACCGGGGAGCTGTTTTTT	CASSGGVNTGELFF
few	TRBD1	TRBV4-3	TRBJ1-2	TGCGCCAGCAGCCAAGGGACAGGGAGGAACTATGGCTACACCTTC	CASSQGTGRNYGYTF
few	TRBD2	TRBV10-3	TRBJ2-1	TGTGCCATCAGTGAGGTCGCGGGGGGGCCGCGGAATGAGCAGTTCTTC	CAISEVAGGPRNEQFF
-	TRBD1	TRBV28	TRBJ2-2	TGTGCCAGTTTGGGACAGGGGGCTTCCGGGGAGCTGTTTTTT	CASLGQGASGELFF
many	-	TRBV27	TRBJ2-1	TGTGCCAGCCGGACAGATGCTTACAATGAGCAGTTCTTC	CASRTDAYNEQFF
few	-	TRBV7-9	TRBJ1-2	TGTGCCAGCAGCTTATCCCAGGACAGCCCAGGCTACACCTTC	CASSLSQDSPGYTF
few	TRBD1	TRBV7-9	TRBJ2-7	TGTGCCAGCAGCATTGGGACAGGGGGGTCCGAGCAGTACTTC	CASSIGTGGSEQYF
-	-	TRBV6-1	TRBJ1-5	TGTGCCAGCAGTAACAGGGTGAGCAATCAGCCCCAGCATTTT	CASSNRVSNQPQHF
many	TRBD2	TRBV4-1	TRBJ2-3	TGCGCCAGCAGTCGACTTAGCGGGGGAACTAGCACAGATACGCAGTATTTT	CASSRLSGGTSTDTQYF
-	TRBD1	TRBV28	TRBJ2-1	TGTGCCAGCCTTCGACAGGGACCCATAAGGGAGCAGTTCTTC	CASLRQGPIREQFF
-	TRBD2	TRBV5-1	TRBJ2-3	TGCGCCAGCAGCTTGGTAGCGGGGCTTAGTTTCCCAGATACGCAGTATTTT	CASSLVAGLSFPDTQYF
-	-	TRBV4-2	TRBJ1-3	TGTGCCAGCAGCCAAGATGGGGCAGGGCAGGGGAACACCATATATTTT	CASSQDGAGQGNTIYF
few	TRBD1	TRBV7-6	TRBJ1-5	TGTGCCAGCAGCCCCGGGACAGGGACTAGCAATCAGCCCCAGCATTTT	CASSPGTGTSNQPQHF
few	TRBD1	TRBV19	TRBJ2-2	TGTGCCAGTAGTATCGGGGACAGGGATGCCGGGGAGCTGTTTTTT	CASSIGDRDAGELFF
few	-	TRBV7-2	TRBJ1-6	TGTGCCAGCAGCGTACAGGAATCTGGTAATTCACCCCTCCACTTT	CASSVQESGNSPLHF
few	TRBD2	TRBV4-1	TRBJ2-3	TGCGCCAGCAGCCAAGATTCGGGGGGGCGATCAGATACGCAGTATTTT	CASSQDSGGRSDTQYF
few	-	TRBV7-2	TRBJ2-1	TGTGCCAGCAGCTTGCCGGGGGAGTACAATGAGCAGTTCTTC	CASSLPGEYNEQFF
few	-	TRBV6-6	TRBJ2-3	TGTGCCAGCAGTTACCGGCTAGCCTCAGATACGCAGTATTTT	CASSYRLASDTQYF
few	TRBD2	TRBV9	TRBJ2-5	TGTGCCAGCAGCGCCTATAGCGGGGCTGAGACCCAGTACTTC	CASSAYSGAETQYF
few	TRBD2	TRBV6-5	TRBJ2-3	TGTGCCAGCAGTTACTTTACTAGCGGGGGGATAAATACGCAGTATTTT	CASSYFTSGGINTQYF
-	-	TRBV18	TRBJ1-2	TGTGCCAGCTCACCGAACAGGGCGGACTATGGCTACACCTTC	CASSPNRADYGYTF